The 21 T cell receptor beta chains given below trace back to one sample, sequenced in a study of blood T cell repertoires in COVID-19. This table comes from immunoSEQ multiplex PCR, and its TCRdb copy is limited to in-frame clones, with some not included. Of about 130,000 clones detected, about 93% appear once; the ten largest clones hold just over 2%. Material for sequencing was peripheral blood. These receptors were taken from a man aged 50 to 60 with COVID-19, enrolled during active disease.

This sequence joins TRBV5-1 and TRBJ1-6, with 8 bases aligning to TRBD1. The CDR3 is 15 residues long. The trim removed 4 bases at V and 9 bases at J, leaving 9 bases unmatched. The germline CDR1 and CDR2 sequences are SGHRS and YFSETQ. Written as DNA, the CDR3 is TGCGCCAGCAGCCCTAAGACAGGGGCGGGTTCACCCCTCCACTTT. Protein product: CASSPKTGAGSPLHF.

The rearrangement joins TRBV2 to TRBJ2-6; the D gene is possibly TRBD2 (6 bases). The germline gives CDR1 SNHLY, CDR2 FYNNEI. The CDR3 extends over 15 amino acids. The V end lost 5 bases, the J end lost 3 bases, and 11 bases lay between the germline ends. CDR3 DNA: TGTGCCAGCAGTTCAGGGACTGGTGGGGCCAACGTCCTGACTTTC. Amino acids: CASSSGTGGANVLTF.

This clone is medium-sized within its sample. The chain carries TRBV6-1 and TRBJ2-3, with a tentative D call TRBD1 (6 bases). The germline V and J ends were trimmed by 3 bases and 5 bases, with 9 bases remaining between them. Per germline, CDR1 MNHNS and CDR2 SASEGT. This CDR3 has 13 amino acids. CDR3 sequence (DNA): TGTGCCAGCAGTGAGGGGGCGGAAGATACGCAGTATTTT. This sequence encodes CASSEGAEDTQYF.

This clone occurred once. V usage is TRBV2 and J usage is TRBJ2-1; TRBD2 agrees at 9 bases. Germline CDR1 is SNHLY and CDR2 is FYNNEI. Germline trimming cut 6 bases from V and 2 bases from J; bases unmatched to any gene: 2. This CDR3 has 14 residues. As DNA, the CDR3 is TGTGCCAGCAGGGCTAGCGGGACCTACAATGAGCAGTTCTTC. It codes for CASRASGTYNEQFF.

This chain links TRBV5-1 with TRBJ2-7, with D uncertain. Germline CDR1 reads SGHRS; CDR2 reads YFSETQ. The CDR3 is 12 amino acids. The V gene lost 0 bases and the J gene lost 5 bases, with 6 bases spanning the gap. CDR3 in amino acids: CASSLDQDEQYF. The CDR3 DNA sequence: TGCGCCAGCAGCTTGGACCAGGACGAGCAGTACTTC.

The chain joins TRBV3-1 (or the pseudogene TRBV3-2) to TRBJ1-3, with D perhaps TRBD1 (6 bases). There are 15 residues in the CDR3. The germline V gene encodes CDR1 LGHDT and CDR2 YNNKEL (reference sequence). Trimming removed 2 bases at V and 0 bases at J, with 8 bases between. This chain's CDR3 is CASSQNRASGNTIYF. As DNA, the CDR3 is TGTGCCAGCAGCCAAAACAGGGCCTCTGGAAACACCATATATTTT.

The rearrangement uses TRBV18 and TRBJ2-7; 7 bases agree with TRBD2. The CDR3 is 14 residues long. The V and J ends lost 3 bases and 7 bases, in that order; junction bases with no gene match: 9. CDR1 KGHSH and CDR2 LQKENI come from the germline V gene. Written as DNA, the CDR3 is TGTGCCAGCTCACCGGGAGCGGGATCGGGAGAGCAGTACGTC. Protein product: CASSPGAGSGEQYV.

The V and J genes are TRBV28 and TRBJ1-1; a possible D gene is TRBD1 (6 bases). CDR1 and CDR2 (germline): MDHEN, SYDVKM. V lost 5 bases, J lost 5 bases, and 18 bases lay in between. CDR3 size: 15 residues. The CDR3 is CASSAPSGVETEAFF. In DNA form, the CDR3 reads TGTGCCAGCAGTGCCCCATCAGGGGTGGAGACTGAAGCTTTCTTT.

The chain recombines TRBV27 with TRBJ2-1, with 10 positions matching TRBD2. V lost 2 bases, J lost 7 bases, and 14 bases stayed unmatched. Looked up from germline, CDR1 is MNHEY and CDR2 is SMNVEV (reference sequence). This CDR3 contains 18 residues. The CDR3 reads CASSLGPGEREGRNEQFF. The CDR3 DNA reads as TGTGCCAGCAGTTTAGGCCCCGGGGAGCGGGAGGGAAGGAATGAGCAGTTCTTC.

This chain connects TRBV14 to TRBJ2-5; tentative D call: TRBD1 (6 bases). Trimming took 2 bases from V and 9 from J, leaving 16 bases between them. The CDR3 is made up of 14 amino acids. From germline, CDR1 is SGHDN and CDR2 FVKESK. CDR3 residues: CASSQTQGSGPQYF. The DNA for the CDR3 is TGTGCCAGCAGCCAAACACAGGGATCCGGGCCCCAGTACTTC.

The genes are TRBV4-1 and TRBJ2-7, with 8 bases aligning to TRBD2. CDR3 length equals 17 residues. From germline, CDR1 is MGHRA and CDR2 YSYEKL. V lost 0 bases and J lost 6; bases outside the gene matches: 13. The CDR3 coding sequence is TGCGCCAGCAGCCAAGATCTCAATAGCGGGAATCGGGGCGAGCAGTACGTC. Translation: CASSQDLNSGNRGEQYV.

The rearrangement joins TRBV28 to TRBJ2-1, with 7 bases matching TRBD1. Germline V CDR1 and CDR2: MDHEN, SYDVKM. Germline trimming cut 7 bases from V and 5 bases from J; bases unmatched to any gene: 11. CDR3 size: 15 residues. CDR3 amino acids: CASTSNRGFHNEQFF. In DNA form, the CDR3 reads TGTGCCAGCACCAGTAACAGGGGATTTCACAATGAGCAGTTCTTC. The variable domain in full, with the rest retrieved from reference TRBV28 and TRBJ2-1, is DVKVTQSSRYLVKRTGEKVFLECVQDMDHENMFWYRQDPGLGLRLIYFSYDVKMKEKGDIPEGYSVSREKKERFSLILESASTNQTSMYLCASTSNRGFHNEQFFGPGTRLTVL.

V and J are TRBV5-1 and TRBJ1-1; D may be TRBD1 (5 bases). Germline lookup yields CDR1 SGHRS and CDR2 YFSETQ. CDR3 length: 17 amino acids. V lost 2 bases and J 4 bases, leaving 21 bases between the germline ends. The CDR3 loop reads CASSFPPGGSRATEAFF. Here the CDR3 DNA reads TGCGCCAGCAGCTTCCCCCCGGGGGGTTCTCGGGCCACTGAAGCTTTCTTT.

The V and J genes are TRBV5-1 and TRBJ2-3, with TRBD1 matching over 9 bases. Trimming cost V 6 bases and J 4 bases; bases outside gene matches: 6. CDR3 size: 14 residues. Germline values: CDR1 SGHRS, CDR2 YFSETQ. CDR3 region: CASTGTGNADTQYF. CDR3 coding DNA: TGCGCCAGCACCGGGACAGGGAACGCAGATACGCAGTATTTT.

V and J are TRBV6-5 and TRBJ2-1; no clear D. The CDR3 is 14 amino acids. The germline V and J ends were trimmed by 0 bases and 5 bases, with 8 bases remaining between them. Germline-derived CDR1 and CDR2 are MNHEY and SVGAGI. CDR3 sequence reads: CASSYSYRNNEQFF. CDR3 DNA sequence: TGTGCCAGCAGTTACTCGTACAGAAACAATGAGCAGTTCTTC.

The chain couples TRBV7-2 to TRBJ2-7, with D possibly TRBD1 on 6 matching bases. Germline CDR1 is SGHTA and CDR2 is FQGNSA. Trimming stripped 8 bases from V and 0 bases from J, with 11 bases between. CDR3 length: 13 residues. The CDR3 DNA reads as TGTGCCAGCCTCGACAGGAACTCCTACGAGCAGTACTTC. Protein sequence: CASLDRNSYEQYF.

The chain is built from TRBV5-8 and TRBJ2-1, with TRBD2 matching over 7 bases. CDR3 length: 17 amino acids. V dropped 4 bases and J dropped 4; count of bases not matched to a gene: 14. In germline, CDR1 is SGHTS, CDR2 YDEGEE. The CDR3 loop reads CASSIGLGQASYNEQFF. The CDR3 bases are TGTGCCAGCAGCATAGGACTAGGCCAGGCTTCGTACAATGAGCAGTTCTTC.

The V call is TRBV28, the J call TRBJ1-2; the D is unclear. With 3 bases removed from V and 1 base from J, the gap between germline ends came to 9 bases. Germline V gives CDR1 MDHEN, CDR2 SYDVKM. The length of the CDR3 is 14 residues. CDR3 sequence: CASSFPALNYGYTF. The CDR3 nucleotides read TGTGCCAGCAGTTTTCCCGCACTTAACTATGGCTACACCTTC.

This chain joins TRBV20-1 and TRBJ2-7; 8 nucleotides match TRBD1. V shed 6 bases, J shed 7 bases, and the junction held 5 bases outside the gene matches. Germline V CDR1 and CDR2: DFQATT, SNEGSKA (reference sequence). The CDR3 covers 11 residues. In nucleotides, the CDR3 is TGCAGTGCCTGGACAGGGAGTGAGCAGTACGTC. Its protein is CSAWTGSEQYV.

The chain uses TRBV6-2 or TRBV6-3 and TRBJ2-7; D is undetermined. V lost 3 bases and J 6 bases, leaving 6 bases between the germline ends. Germline assignment: CDR1 MNHEY and CDR2 SVGEGT. This CDR3 is built from 11 residues. The chain's CDR3 is CASSYEAEQYV. The CDR3 nucleotides read TGTGCCAGCAGTTATGAAGCCGAGCAGTACGTC.

The chain employs TRBV30 and TRBJ2-3, with 8 nucleotides matching TRBD1. CDR1 and CDR2 (germline): GTSNPN, SVGIG (reference sequence). Trimming cost V 3 bases and J 6 bases; bases outside gene matches: 11. CDR3 length equals 15 residues. As DNA, the CDR3 is TGTGCCTGGAGCGCCGGACAGGGTGAGGGGGATACGCAGTATTTT. This translates into CAWSAGQGEGDTQYF. Variable domain in full (rest from reference TRBV30 and TRBJ2-3): SQTIHQWPATLVQPVGSPLSLECTVEGTSNPNLYWYRQAAGRGLQLLFYSVGIGQISSEVPQNLSASRPQDRQFILSSKKLLLSDSGFYLCAWSAGQGEGDTQYFGPGTRLTVL.